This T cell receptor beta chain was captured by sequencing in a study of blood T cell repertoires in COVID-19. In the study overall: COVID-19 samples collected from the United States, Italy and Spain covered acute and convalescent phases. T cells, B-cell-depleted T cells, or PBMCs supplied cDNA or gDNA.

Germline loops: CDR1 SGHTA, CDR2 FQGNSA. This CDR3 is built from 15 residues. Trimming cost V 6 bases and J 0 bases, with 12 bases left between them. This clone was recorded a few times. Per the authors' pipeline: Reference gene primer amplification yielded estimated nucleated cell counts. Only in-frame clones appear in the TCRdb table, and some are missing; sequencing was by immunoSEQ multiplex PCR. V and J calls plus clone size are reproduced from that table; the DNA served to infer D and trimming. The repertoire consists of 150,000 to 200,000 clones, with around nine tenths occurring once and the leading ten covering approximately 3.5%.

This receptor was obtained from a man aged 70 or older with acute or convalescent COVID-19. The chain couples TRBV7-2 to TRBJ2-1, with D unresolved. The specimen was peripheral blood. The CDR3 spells CASRSAGFSYNEQFF. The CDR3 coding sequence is TGTGCCAGCAGATCCGCCGGGTTCTCCTACAATGAGCAGTTCTTC.